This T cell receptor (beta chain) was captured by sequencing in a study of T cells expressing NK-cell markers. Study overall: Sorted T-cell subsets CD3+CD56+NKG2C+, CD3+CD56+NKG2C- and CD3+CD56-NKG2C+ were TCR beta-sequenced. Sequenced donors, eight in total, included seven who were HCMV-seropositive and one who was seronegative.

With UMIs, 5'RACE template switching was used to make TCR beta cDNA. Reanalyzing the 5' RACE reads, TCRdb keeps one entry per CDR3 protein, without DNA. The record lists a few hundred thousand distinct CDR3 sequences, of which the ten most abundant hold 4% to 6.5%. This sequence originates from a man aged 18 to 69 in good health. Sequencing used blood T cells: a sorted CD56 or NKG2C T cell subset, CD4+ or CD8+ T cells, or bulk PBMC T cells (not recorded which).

The CDR3 is CSADDRRLGDTQYF. The V call is TRBV20-1, the J call TRBJ2-3; TCRdb's D gene call, TRBD1, goes unchecked for lack of DNA. The CDR3 spans 14 residues. The germline CDR1 and CDR2 sequences are DFQATT and SNEGSKA (reference sequence).